The TCR beta chain described here comes from a study of T-cell reconstitution after alpha-beta-depleted transplantation in children. Study results and caveats: Several hundred expanded graft clones reportedly supplied alpha-beta T cells about two months after transplant. At the one-year point after transplant, T-cell counts and TCRbeta diversity were found to come mostly from T cells that had been newly produced.

Unique molecular identifiers were used to barcode this TCRbeta library. TCRdb re-derived calls from the PCR reads in MiXCR, one entry per CDR3 protein. This sample has fewer than 700,000 distinct CDR3 sequences, with over 10% found just once. This clonotype occurred a few times. Antigen: not known. This receptor was obtained from a male patient under 18 who had a stem cell transplant for acute myeloid leukemia, so the T cells may come from the graft donor. Here the sequenced sample was PBMCs, mostly from graft donor cells, taken 360 days after TCRalphabeta/CD19-depleted stem cell transplant.

The CDR3 spells CASRLSGGFEQYF. The CDR3 DNA follows: TGTGCCAGCAGGCTCAGCGGAGGATTCGAGCAGTACTTC. The genes are TRBV28 and TRBJ2-7, with a tentative D call TRBD2 (5 bases). V lost 6 bases and J 6 bases, leaving 15 bases between the germline ends. The CDR3 loop spans 13 amino acids. In germline, CDR1 is MDHEN, CDR2 SYDVKM.